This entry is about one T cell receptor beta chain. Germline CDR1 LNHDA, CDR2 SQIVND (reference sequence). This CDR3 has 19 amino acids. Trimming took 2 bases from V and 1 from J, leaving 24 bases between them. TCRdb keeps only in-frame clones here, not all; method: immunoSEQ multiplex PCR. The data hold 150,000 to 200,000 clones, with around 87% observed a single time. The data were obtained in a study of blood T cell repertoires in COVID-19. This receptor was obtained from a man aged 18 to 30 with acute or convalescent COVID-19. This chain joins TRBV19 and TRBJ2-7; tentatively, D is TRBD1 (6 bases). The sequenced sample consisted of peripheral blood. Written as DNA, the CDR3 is TGTGCCAGTAGTATACTACACCCCACTACAGGGACACCTTCCTACGAGCAGTACTTC. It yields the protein CASSILHPTTGTPSYEQYF.